The 17 T cell receptor beta chains below come from one sample, sequenced in a study of T cells in women clearing cervical HPV infection listed by TCRdb under 2018. Library generation was performed with the immunoSEQ multiplex PCR assay. The table was pulled from immuneACCESS by TCRdb, which kept in-frame rearrangements only. Such tables lose some clones; where checked, under half of the loss comes from unresolved V genes, and the rest has no known cause. The sample table on file contains approximately 26,000 clones. The ten largest clones add up to 11% of the sample. Sequenced input: blood buffy coat. Source of these receptors: a woman aged 18 to 75 with a cervical HPV16 infection that either progressed to CIN3+ or cleared (not recorded which).

Of note for this clone: Read coverage stops 3 residues before the CDR3 terminus; the germline J gene supplies the remainder. The chain is built from TRBV28 and TRBJ1-2, with 7 bases identical to TRBD1. Trimming cost V 4 bases and J 7 bases; bases outside gene matches: 6. Germline values: CDR1 MDHEN, CDR2 SYDVKM. The CDR3 is 13 residues long. The CDR3: CASSSTGSGGYTF. CDR3 DNA (partial): TGTGCCAGCAGTTCGACAGGGTCGGGTGGC.

Concerning this clone itself: Read sequence stops 3 residues before the CDR3 end, and the germline J gene provides the missing end. The genes are TRBV7-2 and TRBJ1-5; tentatively, D is TRBD1 (6 bases). The germline CDR1 and CDR2 sequences are SGHTA and FQGNSA. The CDR3 length is 15 residues. V was trimmed by 1 base and J by 1 base, leaving 8 bases between them. The DNA read from the CDR3 is TGTGCCAGCAGCTTAGTACAGGGCAGCAATCAGCCC. Its protein is CASSLVQGSNQP. In full, the CDR3 is CASSLVQGSNQPQHF.

For this clone: The read finishes 3 residues shy of the CDR3 end, and the germline J gene is used to complete it. This rearrangement joins TRBV6-1 to TRBJ2-3, with 9 positions matching TRBD1. The length of the CDR3 is 15 residues. Germline V gene data show CDR1 as MNHNS and CDR2 as SASEGT. The part of the CDR3 DNA that was read is TGTGCCAGCAGTCAAGACAGGGGGAGCAATCAGCCG. Residues: CASSQDRGSNQP. The full CDR3 is CASSQDRGSNQPQYF.

Remarks on this clone: The read halts 3 residues ahead of the CDR3 end, with the missing end drawn from the germline J gene. The gene calls are TRBV18 and TRBJ1-3; a weak D match, TRBD1 (5 bases). Germline V gene sequence: CDR1 KGHSH, CDR2 LQKENI. The germline V and J ends were trimmed by 0 bases and 4 bases, with 10 bases remaining between them. The CDR3 loop spans 15 amino acids. Partial CDR3 DNA: TGTGCCAGCTCACCACCGACAGATCTGGGAAACACC. Its protein is CASSPPTDLGNT. The entire CDR3 protein is CASSPPTDLGNTIYF.

Points on this clone: Coverage ceases 3 residues before the CDR3 finishes, and the germline J gene fills in the end. This sequence joins TRBV7-2 and TRBJ2-3; perhaps TRBD1 as D (5 bases). CDR1 is SGHTA and CDR2 is FQGNSA in the germline V gene. This CDR3 is built from 14 residues. CDR3 bases read: TGTGCCAGCAGCTTCTACTTAGGGGAAGAGACG. The encoded protein is CASSFYLGEET. The whole CDR3 sequence reads CASSFYLGEETQYF.

Concerning this clone: The read ends 3 residues early relative to the CDR3; the germline J gene fills the gap. This chain links TRBV11-2 with TRBJ2-5; 11 bases align to TRBD2. The V gene's germline CDR1 is SGHAT and CDR2 FQNNGV. This CDR3 spans 15 amino acids. V trimming: 5 bases; J trimming: 5 bases; junction bases outside the gene matches: 7. CDR3 sequence reads: CASSRRLAGWETQYF. The sequenced part of the CDR3 DNA is TGTGCCAGCAGCCGACGACTAGCGGGATGGGAGACC.

Regarding this clone: The observed sequence ends 3 residues before the CDR3 terminus, with the missing tail filled in from the germline J gene. This rearrangement joins TRBV19 to TRBJ2-1, with 9 bases identical to TRBD1. The CDR3 extends over 16 amino acids. V lost 3 bases and J lost 7; bases outside the gene matches: 10. The germline V gene has CDR1 LNHDA and CDR2 SQIVND (reference sequence). The CDR3 bases that were read are TGTGCCAGTAGTATTAGTGGCGGGACAGGGAGGAATGAG. It encodes CASSISGGTGRNE. The CDR3, in full, reads CASSISGGTGRNEQFF.

As for this clone: The missing CDR3 end, 3 residues past where the read stops, is filled in from the germline J gene. The J gene is TRBJ2-7, the V gene TRBV5-1, with TRBD2 matching over 7 bases. The V gene's germline CDR1 is SGHRS and CDR2 YFSETQ. The CDR3 is 14 amino acids. V was pared by 4 bases and J by 5 bases, with 9 bases of the junction left unmatched. The part of the CDR3 DNA that was read is TGCGCCAGCAGCACCGGGACTACGAGGGACGAG. This translates into CASSTGTTRDE. In full, the CDR3 is CASSTGTTRDEQYF.

A note on this clone: The read stops 3 residues short of the end of the CDR3; the missing end is completed from the germline J gene. This chain uses TRBV12-3 or TRBV12-4 with TRBJ2-1; D is unresolved. CDR3 length: 16 residues. Between the trimmed V and J ends, which lost 5 bases and 0 bases, there was a span of 14 bases. CDR3 DNA, as far as it was read: TGTGCCAGCAGTCCACTCTCACAGCCCTCCTACAATGAG. Its translation is CASSPLSQPSYNE. The CDR3 in its entirety is CASSPLSQPSYNEQFF.

Of note for this clone: The read is 3 residues too short to cover the CDR3 end, so that end is filled in from the germline J gene. The J gene is TRBJ1-1, the V gene TRBV30; D gene unclear. This CDR3 has 11 amino acids. Germline assignment: CDR1 GTSNPN and CDR2 SVGIG (reference sequence). The ends were cut back, 5 bases at V and 0 bases at J, with 4 bases in the middle. CDR3 bases read: TGTGCCTGGTGGCTGAACACTGAA. Its translation: CAWWLNTE. Given in full, the CDR3 is CAWWLNTEAFF. Full variable domain (missing parts from reference TRBV30 and TRBJ1-1): SQTIHQWPATLVQPVGSPLSLECTVEGTSNPNLYWYRQAAGRGLQLLFYSVGIGQISSEVPQNLSASRPQDRQFILSSKKLLLSDSGFYLCAWWLNTEAFFGQGTRLTVV.

A word on this clone: Read sequence stops 3 residues before the CDR3 end, and the germline J gene provides the missing end. The J gene is TRBJ2-5, the V gene TRBV5-4, with D possibly matching TRBD2 (5 bases). CDR1 and CDR2 (germline): SGHNT, YYREEE (reference sequence). This CDR3 is 14 amino acids long. The CDR3 protein is CASSLDSGTDTQYF. The CDR3 DNA, read in part, is TGTGCCAGCAGCTTGGACAGCGGCACAGATACC.

In the case of this clone: From the germline J gene comes the end of the CDR3, since the read stops 3 residues before it. V gene TRBV7-2 combines with J gene TRBJ1-4; the match to TRBD1 covers 12 bases. The CDR3 consists of 18 residues. Looked up from germline, CDR1 is SGHTA and CDR2 is FQGNSA. The part of the CDR3 DNA that was read is TGTGCCAGCAGCTTAGCCCGGGACAGGGGGCCCTATAATTCACCA. Its protein is CASSLARDRGPYNSP. The full CDR3 reads CASSLARDRGPYNSPLFF.

On this clone: Read coverage stops 3 residues before the CDR3 terminus; the germline J gene supplies the remainder. This chain links TRBV5-1 with TRBJ2-1, with D possibly being TRBD1 (5 bases). The CDR3 totals 16 residues. Germline V gene data show CDR1 as SGHRS and CDR2 as YFSETQ. Trimming stripped 4 bases from V and 8 bases from J, with 22 bases between. The CDR3 bases that were read are TGCGCCAGCAGCCCGAGACAGACCTCCTTGAGGTATGAG. Its translation is CASSPRQTSLRYE. The whole CDR3 reads CASSPRQTSLRYEQFF.

Partial CDR3 DNA: TGTGCCAGCACAGGGCTAGACCTAGCCAAAAACATT. Its translation: CASTGLDLAKNI. The entire CDR3 sequence reads CASTGLDLAKNIQYF. The chain uses TRBV2 and TRBJ2-4, with D possibly being TRBD1 (5 bases). Read sequence stops 3 residues before the CDR3 end, and the germline J gene provides the missing end. This CDR3 comprises 15 residues. Trimming removed 7 bases from V and 0 bases from J, with 13 bases in between. In germline, CDR1 is SNHLY, CDR2 FYNNEI.

The CDR3 loop is CASLIQYF. The sequenced part of the CDR3 DNA is TGTGCCAGCTTAATT. The J gene is TRBJ2-4, the V gene TRBV2; D uncertain. The read terminates 3 residues ahead of where the CDR3 ends, so the germline J gene completes it. CDR3 length equals 8 residues. CDR1 is SNHLY, CDR2 FYNNEI, per germline.

Turning to this clone: Read coverage stops 3 residues before the CDR3 terminus; the germline J gene supplies the remainder. This chain links TRBV19 with TRBJ2-5; TRBD1 aligns across 8 bases. The CDR3 is 16 residues long. V shed 4 bases, J shed 2 bases, and the junction held 9 bases outside the gene matches. Germline values: CDR1 LNHDA, CDR2 SQIVND (reference sequence). The sequenced CDR3 bases are TGTGCCAGTAGTACAGGGACAGGCCTAATACAAGAGACC. Residues: CASSTGTGLIQET. The entire CDR3 reads CASSTGTGLIQETQYF.

Worth noting for this clone: The CDR3 end is not reached by the read, which stops 3 residues before it; the germline J gene fills it in. The chain uses TRBV23-1 and TRBJ1-5; possibly TRBD1 for D (6 bases). TRBV23-1 is annotated as an ORF whose role is uncertain. The CDR3 has 16 residues. V was pared by 3 bases and J by 8 bases, with 20 bases between. CDR3 loop: CASSQPQGEGGEPQHF. The sequenced CDR3 bases are TGCGCCAGCAGTCAGCCACAGGGTGAGGGAGGTGAGCCC.